This is a list of T cell receptor beta chains from one sample in a study of blood T cell repertoires in COVID-19. The data were produced by immunoSEQ multiplex PCR, yet TCRdb's version contains in-frame clones alone and is incomplete. Of under 130,000 clones in the sample, 80% to 90% were seen once. The sample comprised peripheral blood. The receptors were gathered from a woman aged 60 to 75 with acute or convalescent COVID-19. Both conserved end residues are part of each CDR3. A D gene is named only where the DNA matches it firmly. Expanded clones are given a class, and other clones once, few, many or no size at all.

v_gene: TRBV4-1; abundance: -; d_gene: -; j_gene: TRBJ2-1; CDR3aa: CASSQPGLMYNEQFF; CDR3nt: TGCGCCAGCAGCCAGCCGGGACTCATGTACAATGAGCAGTTCTTC
v_gene: TRBV2; abundance: -; d_gene: TRBD1; j_gene: TRBJ1-5; CDR3aa: CASSETGGGQPQHF; CDR3nt: TGTGCCAGCAGTGAGACAGGGGGCGGGCAGCCCCAGCATTTT
v_gene: TRBV29-1; abundance: -; d_gene: -; j_gene: TRBJ1-1; CDR3aa: CSVDPSQGTEAFF; CDR3nt: TGCAGCGTTGACCCCTCACAGGGTACTGAAGCTTTCTTT
v_gene: TRBV19; abundance: once; d_gene: TRBD1; j_gene: TRBJ2-7; CDR3aa: CASSLSGQGVYEQYF; CDR3nt: TGTGCCAGTAGTTTGAGCGGACAGGGGGTGTACGAGCAGTACTTC
v_gene: TRBV10-3; abundance: -; d_gene: -; j_gene: TRBJ1-1; CDR3aa: CAISIQDLEAFF; CDR3nt: TGTGCCATCAGTATACAGGACCTTGAAGCTTTCTTT
v_gene: TRBV6-5; abundance: -; d_gene: TRBD2; j_gene: TRBJ2-7; CDR3aa: CASSYSKLAGAYEQYF; CDR3nt: TGTGCCAGCAGTTACTCGAAACTAGCGGGAGCATACGAGCAGTACTTC
v_gene: TRBV2; abundance: -; d_gene: -; j_gene: TRBJ2-5; CDR3aa: CASSTARGETQYF; CDR3nt: TGTGCCAGCAGTACAGCGCGGGGAGAGACCCAGTACTTC
v_gene: TRBV7-8; abundance: -; d_gene: -; j_gene: TRBJ2-7; CDR3aa: CASSASGGEHYEQYF; CDR3nt: TGTGCCAGCAGCGCCAGCGGAGGGGAACACTACGAGCAGTACTTC
v_gene: TRBV24-1; abundance: -; d_gene: -; j_gene: TRBJ1-5; CDR3aa: CATSSQGSSQPQHF; CDR3nt: TGTGCCACGTCCTCACAGGGATCGAGTCAGCCCCAGCATTTT
v_gene: TRBV5-1; abundance: -; d_gene: TRBD1; j_gene: TRBJ1-1; CDR3aa: CASSRGQGSTEAFF; CDR3nt: TGCGCCAGCAGCAGAGGACAGGGGAGCACTGAAGCTTTCTTT